This section outlines one T cell receptor beta chain sequence together with its context. This record belongs to a study of shared clonotypes between healthy human individuals. The CDR3 covers 14 residues. Germline V gives CDR1 SGHRS, CDR2 YFSETQ. The V gene lost 4 bases and the J gene lost 6 bases, with 13 bases spanning the gap. TCRdb's copy holds only in-frame clones and misses some; the assay was immunoSEQ multiplex PCR. In the table there are approximately 2.1 million clones, over 85% of which are singletons. The TCR comes from a man aged 18-30 years in good health. Some clones in this sample may be carry-over from other donors' samples. The gene calls are TRBV5-1 and TRBJ2-2, with D unclear. Specimen: naive CD4+ T cells from PBMCs. Subset meaning: CD45RA+ positively selected. Here the CDR3 DNA reads TGCGCCAGCAGCGTCCCACACCCCGCCGGGGAGCTGTTTTTT. Residues: CASSVPHPAGELFF. The full variable domain, in which reference TRBV5-1 and TRBJ2-2 provide the parts outside the CDR3, is KAGVTQTPRYLIKTRGQQVTLSCSPISGHRSVSWYQQTPGQGLQFLFEYFSETQRNKGNFPGRFSGRQFSNSRSEMNVSTLELGDSALYLCASSVPHPAGELFFGEGSRLTVL.